The 21 T cell receptor beta chains below all came from one sample that was sequenced in a study of T cell repertoires in cytomegalovirus infection. One entry per CDR3 protein, called by TCRdb with MiXCR from the reads. The sample lists just under 550,000 distinct CDR3 sequences, about 26% seen once, with less than 15% in the top ten. Specimen: PBMCs. The receptor set was obtained from a human donor in good health (CMV status not recorded). Some clones in this sample may be carry-over from other donors' samples.

The chain couples TRBV10-2 to TRBJ2-3; maybe TRBD2 (6 bases). The CDR3 has 13 residues. Germline lookup yields CDR1 WSHSY and CDR2 SAAADI. The V end was cut by 6 bases, the J end by 4 bases, with 11 bases between. The CDR3 region is CASRGDSSDTQYF. The CDR3 DNA sequence: TGCGCCAGCAGGGGGGACTCCTCAGATACGCAGTATTTT.

The chain joins TRBV6-5 to TRBJ1-1; unclear D gene. Trimming took 5 bases from V and 2 from J, leaving 15 bases between them. The CDR3 length is 15 residues. Germline-derived CDR1 and CDR2 are MNHEY and SVGAGI. In DNA, the CDR3 is TGTGCCAGCAGTGTAGAATACCGATTTAACACTGAAGCTTTCTTT. Amino acid sequence: CASSVEYRFNTEAFF.

The V call is TRBV7-6, the J call TRBJ1-4; D not certain. This CDR3 contains 13 residues. Germline V gene data show CDR1 as SGHVS and CDR2 as FNYEAQ. V lost 8 bases, J lost 5 bases, and 12 bases lay in between. The CDR3 spells CASLRGQNEKLFF. Here the CDR3 DNA reads TGTGCCAGCTTGAGAGGGCAGAATGAAAAACTGTTTTTT.

This chain links TRBV6-2 or TRBV6-3 with TRBJ2-4, with 11 nucleotides matching TRBD2. J was trimmed by 3 bases and V by 2 bases; bases with no gene match: 0. Germline V gene sequence: CDR1 MNHEY, CDR2 SVGEGT. The CDR3 consists of 15 residues. CDR3 DNA: TGTGCCAGCAGTTACGGGACTAGCGGCAAAAACATTCAGTACTTC. Residues: CASSYGTSGKNIQYF.

The rearrangement links TRBV20-1 to TRBJ2-2, with 7 bases that match TRBD2. Germline V gene sequence: CDR1 DFQATT, CDR2 SNEGSKA (reference sequence). Losses at the gene ends were 5 bases for V and 6 bases for J; bases not matched to a gene: 9. There are 14 residues in the CDR3. CDR3 residues: CSAGGGGLPGELFF. For the CDR3, the DNA is TGCAGTGCTGGGGGGGGAGGCCTCCCCGGGGAGCTGTTTTTT.

This chain links TRBV19 with TRBJ1-2; 8 nucleotides line up with TRBD1. Germline V gene lookup returns CDR1 LNHDA and CDR2 SQIVND (reference sequence). The CDR3 loop spans 13 amino acids. With V trimmed by 6 bases and J by 12 bases, 12 bases remained unmatched. The CDR3, as DNA: TGTGCCAGTAGAGGACAGGGCAAGAGCGAGAACACCTTC. Its translation: CASRGQGKSENTF.

V is TRBV12-3 or TRBV12-4 and J is TRBJ1-6, with 7 bases that match TRBD1. The CDR3 spans 14 residues. V shed 4 bases and J 7 bases; nucleotides not matched to a gene: 4. The CDR3 loop reads CASSSPTGNSPLHF. The CDR3 nucleotides read TGTGCCAGCAGTTCCCCGACAGGGAATTCACCCCTCCACTTT.

This clonotype was observed a handful of times. J is TRBJ2-4 and V is TRBV20-1; 10 bases agree with TRBD2. Germline values: CDR1 DFQATT, CDR2 SNEGSKA (reference sequence). The CDR3 is 16 residues long. Trimming at V came to 5 bases and at J to 0 bases, leaving 7 bases not matched to a gene. CDR3 sequence: CSASPPSGRAKNIQYF. CDR3 sequence (DNA): TGCAGTGCTTCACCCCCTAGCGGGAGAGCCAAAAACATTCAGTACTTC.

The rearrangement joins TRBV6-5 to TRBJ1-1, with D uncertain. Per germline, CDR1 MNHEY and CDR2 SVGAGI. CDR3 size: 16 residues. Trimming stripped 2 bases from V and 0 bases from J, with 13 bases between. CDR3 protein: CASSYGSVAMNTEAFF. CDR3 in DNA: TGTGCCAGCAGTTACGGATCGGTTGCGATGAACACTGAAGCTTTCTTT.

The V gene is TRBV11-2, the J gene TRBJ2-3; 15 bases align to TRBD2. This CDR3 region has 18 residues. CDR1 and CDR2 (germline): SGHAT, FQNNGV. V was pared by 3 bases and J by 4 bases, with 8 bases of the junction left unmatched. The CDR3 DNA is TGTGCCAGCAGCTTGCGGACTAGCGGGAGGGCCTTCCCAGATACGCAGTATTTT. The encoded protein is CASSLRTSGRAFPDTQYF.

This clonotype was picked up a small number of times. The CDR3 sequence is CASRSGLAGQFF. In DNA, the CDR3 is TGTGCCAGCAGGTCGGGCCTCGCGGGGCAGTTCTTC. V and J are TRBV12-3 or TRBV12-4 and TRBJ2-1; D is possibly TRBD2 (5 bases). The ends were cut back, 6 bases at V and 12 bases at J, with 15 bases in the middle. This CDR3 is 12 amino acids long.

V usage is TRBV7-6 and J usage is TRBJ2-1; 7 nucleotides match TRBD2. The CDR3 is 16 amino acids. V trimming: 1 base; J trimming: 9 bases; junction bases outside the gene matches: 12. Germline V gene lookup returns CDR1 SGHVS and CDR2 FNYEAQ. Written as DNA, the CDR3 is TGTGCCAGCAGCTTAGTTACGGGCGGGAGAGCTATTGAGCAGTTCTTC. Residues: CASSLVTGGRAIEQFF. Full variable domain (missing parts from reference TRBV7-6 and TRBJ2-1): GAGVSQSPRYKVTKRGQDVALRCDPISGHVSLYWYRQALGQGPEFLTYFNYEAQQDKSGLPNDRFSAERPEGSISTLTIQRTEQRDSAMYRCASSLVTGGRAIEQFFGPGTRLTVL.

This chain connects TRBV13 to TRBJ2-7; D gene unclear. Germline assignment: CDR1 PRHDT and CDR2 FYEKMQ (reference sequence). The length of the CDR3 is 14 residues. V was pared by 5 bases and J by 2 bases, with 13 bases between. Here the CDR3 DNA reads TGTGCCAGCAGCCGAGGACGGAACCCCTACGAGCAGTACTTC. Protein product: CASSRGRNPYEQYF.

This chain uses TRBV27 with TRBJ2-1; 14 nucleotides align to TRBD2. This CDR3 is built from 16 residues. Germline V gives CDR1 MNHEY, CDR2 SMNVEV (reference sequence). V gave up 8 bases and J gave up 4 bases; unmatched junction bases: 7. CDR3: CASVRLAGGRYNEQFF. In DNA, the CDR3 is TGTGCCAGCGTCCGACTAGCGGGAGGGCGATACAATGAGCAGTTCTTC.

This clonotype has just a few counts. The chain links TRBV12-3 or TRBV12-4 to TRBJ1-5; tentative D call: TRBD1 (5 bases). This CDR3 is built from 15 residues. The ends were cut back, 3 bases at V and 5 bases at J, with 14 bases in the middle. The CDR3 here is CASSFRPGVHQPQHF. Written as DNA, the CDR3 is TGTGCCAGCAGTTTTCGCCCGGGGGTTCATCAGCCCCAGCATTTT.

There are a few counts of this clonotype. The chain couples TRBV18 to TRBJ2-3; D remains ambiguous. The CDR3 has 13 amino acids. From germline, CDR1 is KGHSH and CDR2 LQKENI. V was shortened by 3 bases and J by 3 bases, with 7 bases between the two germline ends. CDR3 in DNA: TGTGCCAGCTCACCCCCTACTACAGATACGCAGTATTTT. Protein sequence: CASSPPTTDTQYF.

In the case of this clonotype: Its ends do not fully match the called genes, so a read error is possible. This rearrangement joins TRBV7-2 to TRBJ2-4, with 10 bases lining up with TRBD2. CDR1 SGHTA and CDR2 FQGNSA come from the germline V gene. This CDR3 has 13 amino acids. The CDR3 DNA follows: TGTGCCAGCAGCCCGTCCCGAGCGGGAGGGCCGTCCTTC. As protein: CASSPSRAGGPSF.

V usage is TRBV12-3 or TRBV12-4 and J usage is TRBJ1-1; D is possibly TRBD1 (5 bases). This CDR3 is built from 15 residues. Trimming took off 7 bases at V and 6 bases at J, with 21 bases between the two ends. CDR3 in amino acids: CASTPRGTLPAEAFF. CDR3 bases: TGTGCCAGCACCCCCCGGGGGACTCTTCCCGCTGAAGCTTTCTTT.

The rearrangement joins TRBV4-1 to TRBJ1-5; 7 bases are a match to TRBD1. Per germline, CDR1 MGHRA and CDR2 YSYEKL. The CDR3 consists of 15 residues. The V segment lost 2 bases and the J segment 4 bases; nucleotides outside the gene matches: 5. Written as DNA, the CDR3 is TGCGCCAGCAGCCAATTCCGGGACAGTAATCAGCCCCAGCATTTT. Its translation is CASSQFRDSNQPQHF.

This clonotype was counted ten times or more. The chain is built from TRBV10-3 and TRBJ1-3; no firm D call. The CDR3 consists of 17 residues. V was trimmed by 0 bases and J by 2 bases, leaving 14 bases between them. Germline V gives CDR1 ENHRY, CDR2 SYGVKD. For the CDR3, the DNA is TGTGCCATCAGTGAGTCCGTCGGGCAGGTCCCTGGAAACACCATATATTTT. Its translation: CAISESVGQVPGNTIYF.

This clonotype was seen a few times. This chain uses TRBV7-2 with TRBJ1-2; no firm D call. Germline V gene lookup returns CDR1 SGHTA and CDR2 FQGNSA. Trimming removed 2 bases at V and 0 bases at J, with 13 bases between. This CDR3 has 16 residues. The chain's CDR3 is CASSLTLDPTNYGYTF. CDR3 sequence (DNA): TGTGCCAGCAGCTTAACCCTCGATCCCACTAACTATGGCTACACCTTC.